One and the same sample provided the 26 T cell receptor beta chains below, sequenced in a study. Each CDR3 protein is one row after TCRdb ran MiXCR on the reads. The data hold 6,500 to 9,000 distinct CDR3 sequences, with over 30% observed a single time. Sequences were obtained from blood. All receptors come from a human donor.

By share of the sample, this clonotype is medium-sized (0.01 to 0.1%). The chain is built from TRBV7-9 and TRBJ2-3; D remains unclear. Trimming removed 2 bases from V and 0 bases from J, with 6 bases in between. CDR1 and CDR2 from the germline V gene are SEHNR and FQNEAQ (reference sequence). This CDR3 comprises 14 residues. CDR3 protein: CASSLPQSTDTQYF. CDR3 nucleotides: TGTGCCAGCAGCTTACCGCAGAGCACAGATACGCAGTATTTT.

This clonotype was found many times. The chain combines TRBV18 with TRBJ1-2; D is perhaps TRBD1 (6 bases). Germline values: CDR1 KGHSH, CDR2 LQKENI. The V end was cut by 2 bases, the J end by 4 bases, with 11 bases between. The CDR3 covers 14 residues. The CDR3 DNA is TGTGCCAGCTCACCATACAGGGATACCTATGGCTACACCTTC. It yields the protein CASSPYRDTYGYTF.

This clonotype is medium-sized. DNA for the CDR3: TGTGCCTGGAGATTTAAGGGGAGATACGAGCAGTACTTC. The encoded protein is CAWRFKGRYEQYF. The chain links TRBV30 to TRBJ2-7; possibly TRBD1 or TRBD2 for D (5 bases each). The CDR3 has 13 amino acids. The ends were cut back, 3 bases at V and 4 bases at J, with 13 bases in the middle. Germline V gives CDR1 GTSNPN, CDR2 SVGIG (reference sequence).

This sequence joins TRBV7-1 and TRBJ1-1, with a weak D call TRBD1 (5 bases). TRBV7-1 is an ORF, and what it does is uncertain. The V end was cut by 5 bases, the J end by 1 base, with 14 bases between. The length of the CDR3 is 15 residues. CDR3 region: CASSVEGDWNTEAFF. DNA for the CDR3: TGTGCCAGCAGCGTTGAAGGGGACTGGAACACTGAAGCTTTCTTT.

V is TRBV4-2 and J is TRBJ2-1; 8 bases are shared with TRBD1. Germline lookup yields CDR1 LGHNA and CDR2 YNFKEQ. The CDR3 has 17 amino acids. V lost 0 bases to trimming and J lost 4 bases; unmatched junction nucleotides: 8. The CDR3 loop is CASSQDFSGQGYNEQFF. DNA for the CDR3: TGTGCCAGCAGCCAAGATTTTTCCGGACAGGGTTACAATGAGCAGTTCTTC.

At least ten counts were recorded for this clonotype. The V gene is TRBV20-1, the J gene TRBJ1-5, with 7 bases fitting TRBD1. Germline values: CDR1 DFQATT, CDR2 SNEGSKA (reference sequence). J gave up 6 bases and V 5 bases, and 10 bases lay outside the gene matches. The CDR3 totals 14 residues. The CDR3 sequence: CSADRAPGVQPQHF. Written as DNA, the CDR3 is TGCAGTGCTGACAGGGCCCCGGGGGTTCAGCCCCAGCATTTT.

Judged by abundance, this clonotype is medium-sized. This rearrangement joins TRBV30 to TRBJ2-1; D is possibly TRBD2 (5 bases). CDR3 size: 13 residues. Germline assignment: CDR1 GTSNPN and CDR2 SVGIG (reference sequence). Trimming stripped 1 base from V and 5 bases from J, with 9 bases between. CDR3 protein: CAWSERENNEQFF. CDR3 nucleotide sequence: TGTGCCTGGAGTGAAAGGGAGAACAATGAGCAGTTCTTC.

By share, this clonotype counts as medium-sized. The chain links TRBV29-1 to TRBJ2-3; TRBD2 aligns across 8 bases. V dropped 6 bases and J dropped 5; count of bases not matched to a gene: 10. The CDR3 covers 14 residues. Germline CDR1 reads SQVTM; CDR2 reads ANQGSEA. CDR3 sequence reads: CSVEPREGLDTQYF. CDR3 sequence (DNA): TGCAGCGTGGAACCCCGGGAGGGACTAGATACGCAGTATTTT.

The rearrangement joins TRBV30 to TRBJ1-1; D is unresolved. The length of the CDR3 is 10 residues. Germline V gene data show CDR1 as GTSNPN and CDR2 as SVGIG (reference sequence). The chain's CDR3 is CHCVNTEAFF. The CDR3 nucleotides read TGTCACTGTGTGAACACTGAAGCTTTCTTT.

This clonotype was seen a handful of times. A much larger clone lies one base from this, so it may be a read error. This rearrangement joins TRBV14 to TRBJ1-6; 7 bases line up with TRBD1. Trimming removed 11 bases from V and 11 bases from J; junction bases left unmatched: 12. The CDR3 extends over 13 amino acids. Germline V gene data show CDR1 as SGHDN and CDR2 as FVKESK. CDR3 sequence (DNA): TGTGCCGGCACCCGGACAGGCGCAACACCCCTCCACTTT. This encodes CAGTRTGATPLHF.

By frequency in the sample, this clonotype is medium-sized. V gene TRBV4-2 combines with J gene TRBJ2-3; the D gene is possibly TRBD2 (6 bases). V lost 4 bases to trimming and J lost 1 base, with 9 bases between them. The CDR3 sequence is 14 residues long. Germline CDR1 is LGHNA and CDR2 is YNFKEQ. CDR3 sequence reads: CASSPRLGTDTQYF. In DNA, the CDR3 is TGTGCCAGCAGCCCCCGACTAGGCACAGATACGCAGTATTTT.

The genes are TRBV2 and TRBJ1-6; D ambiguous. CDR1 SNHLY and CDR2 FYNNEI come from the germline V gene. V was shortened by 8 bases and J by 6 bases, with 17 bases between the two germline ends. The CDR3 is made up of 15 amino acids. CDR3 in DNA: TGTGCCAGCCATGGAGGGAAGGTTGCTAATTCACCCCTCCACTTT. Translated: CASHGGKVANSPLHF.

The rearrangement links TRBV20-1 to TRBJ2-1; TRBD2 is a possible D gene (6 bases). Near its end, the DNA agrees better with TRBJ2-7, so the J call may be wrong. The length of the CDR3 is 11 residues. CDR1 DFQATT and CDR2 SNEGSKA come from the germline V gene (reference sequence). The DNA for the CDR3 is TGCAGTGCCATGGAGGGTTATGAGCAGTACTTC. Amino acid sequence: CSAMEGYEQYF.

By share, this clonotype ranks as medium-sized. The chain has TRBV4-2 and TRBJ2-3; 8 bases align to TRBD2. Germline CDR1 and CDR2: LGHNA and YNFKEQ. J lost 3 bases, V lost 0 bases, and 8 bases had no gene match. The length of the CDR3 is 17 residues. This CDR3 is CASSQDLKREWTDTQYF. CDR3 bases: TGTGCCAGCAGCCAAGATCTCAAGCGGGAGTGGACAGATACGCAGTATTTT.

This clonotype rates as medium-sized. The rearrangement joins TRBV5-1 to TRBJ1-1, with D possibly TRBD1 on 5 matching bases. This CDR3 is built from 14 residues. Germline V lookup: CDR1 SGHRS, CDR2 YFSETQ. Trimming removed 1 base at V and 5 bases at J, with 12 bases between. CDR3 residues: CASSLSQGGTEAFF. DNA for the CDR3: TGCGCCAGCAGCTTGAGCCAGGGTGGGACTGAAGCTTTCTTT.

V and J are TRBV5-1 and TRBJ1-5; D gene uncertain. With 3 bases removed from V and 7 bases from J, the gap between germline ends came to 5 bases. Looked up from germline, CDR1 is SGHRS and CDR2 is YFSETQ. The CDR3 is 11 amino acids. The CDR3 reads CASSSGQPQHF. In DNA form, the CDR3 reads TGCGCCAGCAGCTCGGGGCAGCCCCAGCATTTT.

The chain joins TRBV6-2 or TRBV6-3 to TRBJ2-1, with 10 bases matching TRBD2. CDR1 and CDR2 (germline): MNHEY, SVGEGT. The CDR3 has 17 residues. With 2 bases clipped from V and 4 bases from J, the junction kept 8 bases outside the gene matches. CDR3 residues: CASSYGLAASGYNEQFF. CDR3 bases: TGTGCCAGCAGTTACGGACTAGCGGCCTCTGGGTACAATGAGCAGTTCTTC.

The chain recombines TRBV20-1 with TRBJ2-7; 9 nucleotides match TRBD2. CDR3 length equals 20 residues. Trimming removed 1 base from V and 0 bases from J; junction bases left unmatched: 19. Per the germline V gene, CDR1 is DFQATT and CDR2 is SNEGSKA (reference sequence). CDR3: CSARVWGSGGAPPCSYEQYF. CDR3 nucleotide sequence: TGCAGTGCTAGAGTTTGGGGTAGCGGGGGTGCACCTCCGTGCTCCTACGAGCAGTACTTC.

This clonotype is medium-sized. This rearrangement joins TRBV29-1 to TRBJ2-1, with 8 bases aligning to TRBD2. The V gene end was trimmed by 6 bases and the J gene end by 7 bases; junction bases not matched to a gene: 17. The CDR3 is made up of 16 amino acids. Germline values: CDR1 SQVTM, CDR2 ANQGSEA. CDR3 residues: CSVTPNIGLAGNEQFF. CDR3 bases: TGCAGCGTAACTCCGAACATAGGACTAGCTGGGAATGAGCAGTTCTTC.

This clonotype is medium-sized (0.01 to 0.1%) by share. The rearrangement joins TRBV4-2 to TRBJ2-1, with 10 positions matching TRBD2. There are 17 residues in the CDR3. The ends lost 4 bases at V and 4 bases at J; junction bases unmatched: 10. Germline CDR1 and CDR2: LGHNA and YNFKEQ. In DNA form, the CDR3 reads TGTGCCAGCAGCCTAAAGAGCGGGAGGGAAGGGTACAATGAGCAGTTCTTC. This gives the protein CASSLKSGREGYNEQFF.

By frequency in the sample, this clonotype is medium-sized. This sequence joins TRBV20-1 and TRBJ2-2, with D unclear. Trimming left V 0 bases short and J 6 bases short, with 8 bases between. This CDR3 region has 13 residues. The germline gives CDR1 DFQATT, CDR2 SNEGSKA (reference sequence). The CDR3 bases are TGCAGTGCTAGAGATTATCCGGCCGGGGAGCTGTTTTTT. Encoded protein: CSARDYPAGELFF.

This clonotype has at least ten counts. The chain employs TRBV12-3 or TRBV12-4 and TRBJ1-3; no firm D call. Trimming left V 3 bases short and J 1 base short, with 7 bases between. CDR3 length: 14 amino acids. This chain's CDR3 is CASSLLGSGNTIYF. CDR3 in DNA: TGTGCCAGCAGTTTGTTGGGGTCTGGAAACACCATATATTTT.

This clonotype appeared once. The CDR3 sequence: CASSPTEGDTQYF. CDR3 nucleotides: TGTGCCAGCTCTCCCACAGAGGGGGATACGCAGTATTTT. The chain couples TRBV18 to TRBJ2-3; D could derive from TRBD1 or TRBD2 (5 bases each). Per the germline V gene, CDR1 is KGHSH and CDR2 is LQKENI. There are 13 residues in the CDR3. The germline V and J ends were trimmed by 6 bases and 6 bases, with 13 bases remaining between them.

This clonotype has just one count. This chain joins TRBV30 and TRBJ2-1; 10 nucleotides agree with TRBD1. The germline V gene has CDR1 GTSNPN and CDR2 SVGIG (reference sequence). V dropped 1 base and J dropped 1; count of bases not matched to a gene: 4. The CDR3 consists of 16 residues. This chain's CDR3 is CAWSAGQGVSYNEQFF. CDR3 nucleotides: TGTGCCTGGAGTGCCGGACAGGGGGTTTCCTACAATGAGCAGTTCTTC.

In its sample, this clonotype was seen many times. The chain has TRBV4-2 and TRBJ1-1; D unclear. This CDR3 has 12 residues. Germline lookup yields CDR1 LGHNA and CDR2 YNFKEQ. Trimming removed 1 base from V and 3 bases from J, with 3 bases in between. The CDR3 reads CASSQVDTEAFF. DNA of the CDR3: TGTGCCAGCAGCCAAGTGGACACTGAAGCTTTCTTT.

This clonotype has at least ten counts. J is TRBJ2-7 and V is TRBV30; 12 bases are a match to TRBD2. The germline CDR1 and CDR2 sequences are GTSNPN and SVGIG (reference sequence). V dropped 1 base and J dropped 5; count of bases not matched to a gene: 9. This CDR3 is 16 amino acids long. Here the CDR3 reads CAWSGSSGRAPHEQYF. The CDR3 DNA is TGTGCCTGGAGTGGTTCTAGCGGGAGGGCCCCCCACGAGCAGTACTTC.